One sample yielded the 24 T cell receptor beta chains listed below, sequenced in a study of T cells after yellow fever vaccination. Using its own MiXCR run on the 5' RACE reads, TCRdb lists one record per CDR3 protein. This table has more than 300,000 distinct CDR3 sequences, around 10% appearing once. The specimen comprised CD4+ T cells sorted from PBMCs, sampled 45 days after the yellow fever booster vaccination. The receptors here all came from a young man who received the YFV17D yellow fever vaccine.

This rearrangement joins TRBV6-5 to TRBJ1-5, with unresolved D. CDR1 is MNHEY, CDR2 SVGAGI, per germline. V gave up 2 bases and J gave up 4 bases, with 12 bases separating them. The CDR3 loop spans 15 amino acids. CDR3 sequence: CASSYDPSGNQPQHF. CDR3 coding DNA: TGTGCCAGCAGTTACGACCCCTCGGGGAATCAGCCCCAGCATTTT.

This clonotype was detected ten times or more. The chain combines TRBV20-1 with TRBJ2-7, with D perhaps TRBD1 (6 bases). The CDR3 is 14 amino acids. Trimming shortened V by 2 bases and J by 2 bases, and 13 bases separated the two germline ends. Germline V gene sequence: CDR1 DFQATT, CDR2 SNEGSKA (reference sequence). The CDR3 spells CSARPLDRTYEQYF. The CDR3 region has the DNA TGCAGTGCTAGACCTCTGGACAGAACCTACGAGCAGTACTTC.

This rearrangement joins TRBV6-5 to TRBJ2-2; no reliable D call. CDR1 and CDR2 from the germline V gene are MNHEY and SVGAGI. This CDR3 contains 14 residues. Trimming removed 7 bases from V and 6 bases from J, with 15 bases in between. This chain's CDR3 is CASNPVRRPGELFF. The CDR3 nucleotides read TGTGCCAGCAATCCCGTTCGAAGACCCGGGGAGCTGTTTTTT.

This chain joins TRBV7-2 and TRBJ2-1, with TRBD2 as a possible D gene (6 bases). The CDR3 is 13 amino acids. CDR1 and CDR2 from the germline V gene are SGHTA and FQGNSA. Between the trimmed V and J ends, which lost 4 bases and 7 bases, there was a span of 11 bases. The CDR3 DNA reads as TGTGCCAGCAGCTGGGCGGGGCAAAATGAGCAGTTCTTC. The encoded protein is CASSWAGQNEQFF.

The chain recombines TRBV19 with TRBJ2-5; 9 nucleotides line up with TRBD1. This CDR3 region has 14 residues. V shed 4 bases and J 5 bases; nucleotides not matched to a gene: 5. Germline lookup yields CDR1 LNHDA and CDR2 SQIVND (reference sequence). DNA for the CDR3: TGTGCCAGTAGTACTCGGACAGGGGATGAGACCCAGTACTTC. It yields the protein CASSTRTGDETQYF.

V and J are TRBV4-1 and TRBJ2-7; D possibly matches TRBD1 or TRBD2 (5 bases each). With 2 bases removed from V and 7 bases from J, the gap between germline ends came to 12 bases. CDR3 length equals 13 residues. Germline loops: CDR1 MGHRA, CDR2 YSYEKL. CDR3 in amino acids: CASSQLLWGEQYV. The CDR3 coding sequence is TGCGCCAGCAGCCAACTTTTATGGGGGGAGCAGTACGTC.

This clonotype was observed a handful of times. V is TRBV6-2 or TRBV6-3 and J is TRBJ2-5; 9 nucleotides align to TRBD1. J was trimmed by 7 bases and V by 6 bases; bases with no gene match: 18. The CDR3 is 17 amino acids. Germline CDR1 is MNHEY and CDR2 is SVGEGT. The CDR3 DNA sequence: TGTGCCAGCAGCCGCCCTAGGACAGGGGAAAGAGGGGGGACCCAGTACTTC. This codes for CASSRPRTGERGGTQYF.

V is TRBV20-1 and J is TRBJ2-5, with TRBD2 identical over 12 bases. The junction had 1 base not matched to a gene; V was cut back by 2 bases and J by 0 bases. The CDR3 loop spans 15 amino acids. Germline V CDR1 and CDR2: DFQATT, SNEGSKA (reference sequence). The CDR3 region has the DNA TGCAGTGCTAGATCTAGCGGGGGGGACCAAGAGACCCAGTACTTC. It yields the protein CSARSSGGDQETQYF.

This clonotype was counted a few times. J is TRBJ2-2 and V is TRBV12-3 or TRBV12-4; D not resolved. Deletions cut 3 bases from V and 6 bases from J, with 11 bases between. The CDR3 contains 14 residues. CDR3 nucleotide sequence: TGTGCCAGCAGTTTTGAGGAGAAGGCCGGGGAGCTGTTTTTT. Its translation: CASSFEEKAGELFF.

The sample holds a few counts of this clonotype. V and J are TRBV20-1 and TRBJ1-1; possible D gene TRBD1, 6 bases. The CDR3 is made up of 14 amino acids. Germline CDR1 DFQATT, CDR2 SNEGSKA (reference sequence). V shed 3 bases and J shed 4 bases, with 15 bases lying between them. DNA for the CDR3: TGCAGTGCTAGCTTGGGGGCGGGGACCACTGAAGCTTTCTTT. The encoded protein is CSASLGAGTTEAFF.

The V gene is TRBV20-1, the J gene TRBJ2-2; D is unresolved. CDR1 is DFQATT, CDR2 SNEGSKA, per germline (reference sequence). The CDR3 has 15 residues. With 6 bases removed from V and 0 bases from J, the gap between germline ends came to 14 bases. The CDR3: CSALTDTANTGELFF. The CDR3 DNA follows: TGCAGTGCCTTGACGGATACCGCGAACACCGGGGAGCTGTTTTTT.

This clonotype has only a few counts. The chain joins TRBV29-1 to TRBJ2-7; 7 nucleotides line up with TRBD1. Germline CDR1 reads SQVTM; CDR2 reads ANQGSEA. Losses at the gene ends were 7 bases for V and 3 bases for J; bases not matched to a gene: 9. This CDR3 has 13 amino acids. CDR3 residues: CSAKTGQNYEQYF. The CDR3 DNA is TGCAGCGCTAAAACGGGACAGAACTACGAGCAGTACTTC.

This clonotype was counted a few times. The chain carries TRBV5-1 and TRBJ2-1, with D possibly TRBD2 on 6 matching bases. The CDR3 contains 13 residues. The ends were cut back, 4 bases at V and 14 bases at J, with 19 bases in the middle. Germline CDR1 reads SGHRS; CDR2 reads YFSETQ. This chain's CDR3 is CASSLRPPGEEFF. The CDR3 coding sequence is TGCGCCAGCAGCCTCCGCCCGCCCGGGGAGGAGTTCTTC.

This clonotype was observed a handful of times. V is TRBV20-1 and J is TRBJ1-1; no definite D call. Germline assignment: CDR1 DFQATT and CDR2 SNEGSKA (reference sequence). The CDR3 length is 12 residues. V was trimmed by 4 bases and J by 1 base, leaving 7 bases between them. The CDR3 loop reads CSAMSGNTEAFF. The CDR3 region has the DNA TGCAGTGCTATGAGTGGGAACACTGAAGCTTTCTTT.

The CDR3 spells CASTDREVGYTF. CDR3 sequence (DNA): TGTGCCAGCACCGACAGGGAGGTGGGCTACACCTTC. The rearrangement uses TRBV6-2 or TRBV6-3 and TRBJ1-2; the match to TRBD1 covers 7 bases. Germline CDR1 is MNHEY and CDR2 is SVGEGT. Trimming at V came to 7 bases and at J to 8 bases, leaving 7 bases not matched to a gene. This CDR3 region has 12 residues.

This clonotype was seen only a few times. The rearrangement links TRBV20-1 to TRBJ2-2; no reliable D call. The germline V gene encodes CDR1 DFQATT and CDR2 SNEGSKA (reference sequence). The V gene lost 3 bases and the J gene lost 5 bases, with 7 bases spanning the gap. The CDR3 spans 12 residues. The CDR3 DNA reads TGCAGTGCTAGCGGCAGGACCGGGGAGCTGTTTTTT. The encoded protein is CSASGRTGELFF.

Many counts were recorded for this clonotype. The junction and the germline gene differ at one end; a read error may be behind it. The chain recombines TRBV6-5 with TRBJ1-2; the D is unclear. The CDR3 is made up of 12 amino acids. CDR1 and CDR2 (germline): MNHEY, SVGAGI. DNA for the CDR3: TGTGCCAGCAGTACCCCCGGTCGCTCTCGGCACTTC. Amino acid sequence: CASSTPGRSRHF.

This clonotype occurred many times. The chain links TRBV7-6 to TRBJ2-7, with D possibly matching TRBD1 (6 bases). The V end was cut by 2 bases, the J end by 1 base, with 9 bases between. The germline gives CDR1 SGHVS, CDR2 FNYEAQ. The CDR3 covers 14 residues. The CDR3: CASSLSGQSYEQYF. CDR3 coding DNA: TGTGCCAGCAGCTTAAGCGGACAGTCCTACGAGCAGTACTTC.

The rearrangement links TRBV6-2 or TRBV6-3 to TRBJ2-7; TRBD2 matches 12 bases. After removal of 6 bases from V and 4 bases from J, the junction contained 16 bases not matched to a gene. Germline V gives CDR1 MNHEY, CDR2 SVGEGT. The CDR3 has 18 residues. The CDR3 nucleotides read TGTGCCAGCAGCCACCCCTCTAGCGGGGGGGCGAGGCGGTACGAGCAGTACTTC. Its protein product is CASSHPSSGGARRYEQYF.

This clonotype was detected only a few times. The chain couples TRBV5-4 to TRBJ2-5, with a possible D match to TRBD1 (5 bases). The CDR3 is 14 residues long. V was pared by 0 bases and J by 5 bases, with 11 bases between. The germline CDR1 and CDR2 sequences are SGHNT and YYREEE (reference sequence). The CDR3 here is CASSLARARETQYF. In DNA form, the CDR3 reads TGTGCCAGCAGCTTGGCCAGGGCCCGTGAGACCCAGTACTTC.

This clonotype came up many times. This chain uses TRBV7-2 with TRBJ2-7; possibly TRBD2 for D (5 bases). The CDR3 consists of 14 residues. Germline V CDR1 and CDR2: SGHTA, FQGNSA. V was shortened by 6 bases and J by 4 bases, with 16 bases between the two germline ends. In nucleotides, the CDR3 is TGTGCCAGCAGTCCTAACCGCGGGCCTTACGAGCAGTACTTC. As protein: CASSPNRGPYEQYF. Filled out from reference TRBV7-2 and TRBJ2-7, the complete variable domain reads GAGVSQSPSNKVTEKGKDVELRCDPISGHTALYWYRQSLGQGLEFLIYFQGNSAPDKSGLPSDRFSAERTGGSVSTLTIQRTQQEDSAVYLCASSPNRGPYEQYFGPGTRLTVT.

The rearrangement links TRBV18 to TRBJ2-1; no definite D call. Germline V gene lookup returns CDR1 KGHSH and CDR2 LQKENI. The ends were cut back, 5 bases at V and 2 bases at J, with 4 bases in the middle. This CDR3 spans 12 amino acids. The CDR3 region is CASSGTYNEQFF. CDR3 nucleotides: TGTGCCAGCTCAGGGACCTACAATGAGCAGTTCTTC.

The V and J genes are TRBV7-9 and TRBJ2-3, with D maybe TRBD2 (6 bases). Germline CDR1 and CDR2: SEHNR and FQNEAQ (reference sequence). Trimming removed 5 bases at V and 9 bases at J, with 21 bases between. The CDR3 length is 15 residues. DNA for the CDR3: TGTGCCAGCAGCCCCGGGTCCCCTCGGAGCGGGACGCAGTATTTT. Its translation is CASSPGSPRSGTQYF. Combining the CDR3 with reference TRBV7-9 and TRBJ2-3 gives the whole variable domain DTGVSQNPRHKITKRGQNVTFRCDPISEHNRLYWYRQTLGQGPEFLTYFQNEAQLEKSRLLSDRFSAERPKGSFSTLEIQRTEQGDSAMYLCASSPGSPRSGTQYFGPGTRLTVL.

This clonotype was found a few times. The rearrangement joins TRBV5-1 to TRBJ2-1; D is possibly TRBD2 (5 bases). Looked up from germline, CDR1 is SGHRS and CDR2 is YFSETQ. V dropped 2 bases and J dropped 7 bases, with 10 bases sitting between them. CDR3 size: 13 residues. CDR3: CASSFLLANEQFF. The CDR3 DNA reads as TGCGCCAGCAGCTTTCTCCTAGCTAATGAGCAGTTCTTC.